The 25 T cell receptor beta chains presented below share a single source sample, sequenced in a study of blood T cell repertoires in COVID-19. Measured with immunoSEQ multiplex PCR; TCRdb has only the in-frame clones, and not every one. The profile shows 200,000 to 300,000 clones, 80% to 90% of them singletons. Sequenced sample: peripheral blood. These TCRs come from a woman aged 50 to 65 with acute or convalescent COVID-19.

This chain links TRBV7-9 with TRBJ2-1; TRBD1 matches 8 bases. Germline CDR1 SEHNR, CDR2 FQNEAQ (reference sequence). There are 13 residues in the CDR3. The J segment lost 10 bases and the V segment lost 3 bases, leaving 5 bases of the junction unmatched. CDR3 amino acids: CASSFWTGREQFF. The CDR3 DNA follows: TGTGCCAGCAGCTTTTGGACAGGGCGAGAGCAGTTCTTC.

The chain joins TRBV27 to TRBJ2-7, with D possibly TRBD2 on 6 matching bases. V was clipped by 2 bases and J by 2 bases, with 16 bases between them. This CDR3 contains 16 residues. CDR1 and CDR2 (germline): MNHEY, SMNVEV (reference sequence). CDR3: CASSLGPGTPTYEQYF. CDR3 nucleotides: TGTGCCAGCAGTTTAGGACCCGGGACTCCTACCTACGAGCAGTACTTC.

V gene TRBV28 combines with J gene TRBJ2-1, with a weak D call TRBD1 (5 bases). CDR3 length: 12 amino acids. V shed 6 bases and J shed 5 bases, with 8 bases lying between them. Germline assignment: CDR1 MDHEN and CDR2 SYDVKM. The chain's CDR3 is CASSRTNNEQFF. For the CDR3, the DNA is TGTGCCAGCAGCAGGACAAACAATGAGCAGTTCTTC. The full variable domain, rest sourced from reference TRBV28 and TRBJ2-1, is DVKVTQSSRYLVKRTGEKVFLECVQDMDHENMFWYRQDPGLGLRLIYFSYDVKMKEKGDIPEGYSVSREKKERFSLILESASTNQTSMYLCASSRTNNEQFFGPGTRLTVL.

The genes are TRBV27 and TRBJ2-7; 9 bases map to TRBD1. The CDR3 spans 14 residues. Trimming removed 6 bases from V and 6 bases from J; junction bases left unmatched: 9. Germline-derived CDR1 and CDR2 are MNHEY and SMNVEV (reference sequence). The CDR3 DNA follows: TGTGCCAGCAGACCCGGGACAGGGAGCGGCGAGCAGTACTTC. It translates to CASRPGTGSGEQYF.

The genes are TRBV4-2 and TRBJ1-1, with 10 nucleotides matching TRBD1. The CDR3 contains 15 residues. Germline loops: CDR1 LGHNA, CDR2 YNFKEQ. V lost 6 bases and J lost 0; bases outside the gene matches: 4. The chain's CDR3 is CASRDRGRVNTEAFF. CDR3 nucleotides: TGTGCCAGCAGGGACAGGGGGAGGGTGAACACTGAAGCTTTCTTT.

This clone was seen just once. V gene TRBV12-3 or TRBV12-4 combines with J gene TRBJ1-2, with a possible D match to TRBD1 (5 bases). Trimming removed 7 bases from V and 1 base from J, with 7 bases in between. This CDR3 has 12 residues. CDR3 residues: CASTRDNYGYTF. CDR3 coding DNA: TGTGCCAGCACCAGGGATAACTATGGCTACACCTTC.

The chain is built from TRBV27 and TRBJ2-1; 10 bases align to TRBD2. Germline trimming cut 5 bases from V and 4 bases from J; bases unmatched to any gene: 14. From germline, CDR1 is MNHEY and CDR2 SMNVEV (reference sequence). The CDR3 has 18 residues. As DNA, the CDR3 is TGTGCCAGCAGTCCACCCCCTTTCCTAGCGGGAGTTTACAATGAGCAGTTCTTC. It encodes CASSPPPFLAGVYNEQFF.

The rearrangement links TRBV11-3 to TRBJ2-1; 7 bases are a match to TRBD1. V gave up 2 bases and J gave up 2 bases; unmatched junction bases: 9. This CDR3 region has 17 residues. The germline gives CDR1 SGHNT, CDR2 YENEEA. CDR3 in amino acids: CASSLIPPGQTYNEQFF. The CDR3, as DNA: TGTGCCAGCAGCTTAATCCCCCCGGGACAGACCTACAATGAGCAGTTCTTC.

This clone has a single count. The chain recombines TRBV18 with TRBJ2-2; D uncertain. V was shortened by 1 base and J by 3 bases, with 9 bases between the two germline ends. Germline V gene lookup returns CDR1 KGHSH and CDR2 LQKENI. The CDR3 is 15 residues long. This CDR3 is CASSPRQTYTGELFF. In nucleotides, the CDR3 is TGTGCCAGCTCACCACGGCAGACATACACCGGGGAGCTGTTTTTT.

The V and J genes are TRBV28 and TRBJ2-2; 9 positions match TRBD2. J was trimmed by 3 bases and V by 4 bases; bases with no gene match: 9. The CDR3 sequence is 17 residues long. Germline V gives CDR1 MDHEN, CDR2 SYDVKM. The CDR3 sequence is CASSSSISGRYTGELFF. CDR3 nucleotides: TGTGCCAGCAGTTCGTCCATTAGCGGGAGATACACCGGGGAGCTGTTTTTT.

The rearrangement links TRBV12-5 to TRBJ2-1; D perhaps matches TRBD1 (6 bases). Germline loops: CDR1 LGHNT, CDR2 FRNRAP. Deletions cut 5 bases from V and 8 bases from J, with 7 bases between. The CDR3 is 11 amino acids. CDR3 protein: CASGTGYEQFF. CDR3 coding DNA: TGTGCTAGTGGTACAGGGTATGAGCAGTTCTTC.

V is TRBV18 and J is TRBJ2-1; tentative D call: TRBD1 (5 bases). CDR1 is KGHSH and CDR2 is LQKENI in the germline V gene. The CDR3 sequence is 13 residues long. The ends were cut back, 6 bases at V and 7 bases at J, with 13 bases in the middle. CDR3 in amino acids: CASSSDRDNEQFF. In nucleotides, the CDR3 is TGTGCCAGCTCGTCCGACAGAGATAATGAGCAGTTCTTC.

This chain connects TRBV6-2 or TRBV6-3 to TRBJ2-3; TRBD2 aligns across 8 bases. Germline values: CDR1 MNHEY, CDR2 SVGEGT. After removal of 5 bases from V and 2 bases from J, the junction contained 12 bases not matched to a gene. CDR3 length: 17 amino acids. CDR3 coding DNA: TGTGCCAGCAGTCCCCGGTTAGCGGGAACCTCCACAGATACGCAGTATTTT. Residues: CASSPRLAGTSTDTQYF.

The chain is built from TRBV9 and TRBJ1-2; 9 bases are a match to TRBD1. The CDR3 length is 16 residues. V lost 2 bases, J lost 4 bases, and 9 bases stayed unmatched. Germline CDR1 reads SGDLS; CDR2 reads YYNGEE. The CDR3 DNA reads TGTGCCAGCAGCGTCGAGCCGATGGGACAGGGCTATGGCTACACCTTC. Amino acid sequence: CASSVEPMGQGYGYTF.

The V call is TRBV30, the J call TRBJ1-6; weak D call: TRBD1 (5 bases). CDR3 length equals 16 residues. CDR1 and CDR2 (germline): GTSNPN, SVGIG (reference sequence). The ends were cut back, 3 bases at V and 0 bases at J, with 12 bases in the middle. The CDR3 nucleotides are TGTGCCTGGAGGGCCGGGGGGAGCTCCTATAATTCACCCCTCCACTTT. It yields the protein CAWRAGGSSYNSPLHF.

The rearrangement joins TRBV30 to TRBJ1-2; D is uncertain. CDR3 length equals 14 residues. V was cut by 2 bases and J by 10 bases, with 20 bases left in between. CDR1 GTSNPN and CDR2 SVGIG come from the germline V gene (reference sequence). The CDR3 DNA reads TGTGCCTGGAGTACTACCCTAGGAGCGGCTTCCTACACCTTC. As protein: CAWSTTLGAASYTF. Drawing the rest from reference TRBV30 and TRBJ1-2, the complete variable domain is SQTIHQWPATLVQPVGSPLSLECTVEGTSNPNLYWYRQAAGRGLQLLFYSVGIGQISSEVPQNLSASRPQDRQFILSSKKLLLSDSGFYLCAWSTTLGAASYTFGSGTRLTVV.

The chain employs TRBV5-1 and TRBJ2-2; TRBD1 is a possible D gene (6 bases). Germline V gene lookup returns CDR1 SGHRS and CDR2 YFSETQ. CDR3 size: 15 residues. Deletions cut 3 bases from V and 5 bases from J, with 14 bases between. As DNA, the CDR3 is TGCGCCAGCAGCTCGAGACAGGACCAGACCGGGGAGCTGTTTTTT. It translates to CASSSRQDQTGELFF.

The chain employs TRBV30 and TRBJ1-2; TRBD1 matches 7 bases. This CDR3 is built from 17 residues. The germline V gene encodes CDR1 GTSNPN and CDR2 SVGIG (reference sequence). With V trimmed by 3 bases and J by 4 bases, 17 bases remained unmatched. CDR3 residues: CAWRYTGARGRGYGYTF. As DNA, the CDR3 is TGTGCCTGGAGATACACAGGGGCCCGCGGACGGGGCTATGGCTACACCTTC.

In its sample, this clone was seen a few times. This chain links TRBV5-1 with TRBJ1-2; D uncertain. Per germline, CDR1 SGHRS and CDR2 YFSETQ. The CDR3 is 12 residues long. Deletions cut 4 bases from V and 4 bases from J, with 8 bases between. The CDR3 here is CASSEGTYGYTF. CDR3 nucleotide sequence: TGCGCCAGCAGCGAGGGTACCTATGGCTACACCTTC.

The genes are TRBV7-2 and TRBJ2-5, with a possible D match to TRBD2 (6 bases). The germline CDR1 and CDR2 sequences are SGHTA and FQGNSA. Between the trimmed V and J ends, which lost 1 base and 5 bases, there was a span of 17 bases. The length of the CDR3 is 16 residues. The CDR3 nucleotides read TGTGCCAGCAGCTTAGGTCATATGGGAGGTAGGGAGACCCAGTACTTC. It is translated as CASSLGHMGGRETQYF.

The V call is TRBV27, the J call TRBJ2-2; D not certain. The germline V and J ends were trimmed by 8 bases and 1 base, with 20 bases remaining between them. The CDR3 runs to 17 residues. In germline, CDR1 is MNHEY, CDR2 SMNVEV (reference sequence). The CDR3 sequence is CASLTHVEEKNTGELFF. The CDR3, as DNA: TGTGCCAGCCTAACCCACGTTGAGGAAAAGAACACCGGGGAGCTGTTTTTT.

V gene TRBV19 combines with J gene TRBJ2-3, with 7 positions matching TRBD2. CDR3 size: 15 residues. Germline V gene sequence: CDR1 LNHDA, CDR2 SQIVND (reference sequence). V gave up 3 bases and J gave up 4 bases; unmatched junction bases: 7. This chain's CDR3 is CASSIPSAGADTQYF. The CDR3 nucleotides read TGTGCCAGTAGTATCCCCTCCGCGGGGGCAGATACGCAGTATTTT.

The V gene is TRBV28, the J gene TRBJ1-2, with D maybe TRBD1 (6 bases). This CDR3 is 16 amino acids long. V lost 4 bases to trimming and J lost 7 bases, with 22 bases between them. Germline CDR1 reads MDHEN; CDR2 reads SYDVKM. Written as DNA, the CDR3 is TGTGCCAGCAGTTCGCCTTCCAGGGGATCTGTAGGTGGCTACACCTTC. Translated, it gives CASSSPSRGSVGGYTF.

V and J are TRBV27 and TRBJ2-3, with 8 bases fitting TRBD1. The CDR3 loop spans 13 amino acids. CDR1 and CDR2 (germline): MNHEY, SMNVEV (reference sequence). V shed 9 bases and J 2 bases; nucleotides not matched to a gene: 4. The CDR3 is CASQDRDTDTQYF. The CDR3 coding sequence is TGTGCCAGTCAGGACAGGGACACAGATACGCAGTATTTT.

The chain couples TRBV7-3 to TRBJ2-1; 11 nucleotides agree with TRBD2. Unmatched junction bases numbered 4, after V lost 5 bases and J lost 4 bases. This CDR3 region has 15 residues. Germline loops: CDR1 SGHTA, CDR2 FQGTGA. This CDR3 is CASSAGLAAYNEQFF. The CDR3 nucleotides are TGTGCCAGCAGCGCGGGACTAGCGGCTTACAATGAGCAGTTCTTC.